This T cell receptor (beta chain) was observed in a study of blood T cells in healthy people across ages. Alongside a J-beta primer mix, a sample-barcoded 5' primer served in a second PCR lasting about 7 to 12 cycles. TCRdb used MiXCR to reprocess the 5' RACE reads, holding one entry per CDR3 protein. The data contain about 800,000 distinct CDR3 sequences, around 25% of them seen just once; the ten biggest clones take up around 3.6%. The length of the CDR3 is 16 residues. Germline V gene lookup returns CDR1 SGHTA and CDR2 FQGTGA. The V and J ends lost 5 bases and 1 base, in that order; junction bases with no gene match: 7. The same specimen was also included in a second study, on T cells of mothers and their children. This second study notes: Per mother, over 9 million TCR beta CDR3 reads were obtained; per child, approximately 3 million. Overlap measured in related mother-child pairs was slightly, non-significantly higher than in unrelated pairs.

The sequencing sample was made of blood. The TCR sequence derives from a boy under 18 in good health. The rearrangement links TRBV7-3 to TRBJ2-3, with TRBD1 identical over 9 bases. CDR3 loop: CASSPQGAFGTDTQYF. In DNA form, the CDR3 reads TGTGCCAGCAGCCCACAGGGGGCCTTCGGCACAGATACGCAGTATTTT.